A single sample gave rise to the 24 T cell receptor beta chains below, sequenced in a study of T cell repertoires in cytomegalovirus infection. What these receptors recognize is not known. TCRdb re-called the reads through MiXCR, storing one row per CDR3 protein. Among some 900,000 distinct CDR3 sequences listed, less than 35% were seen once. The sequences come from cultured CD8+ T cells from PBMCs, collected from culture after CMV antigen stimulation. The receptors derive from a human donor in good health (CMV status not recorded). Some clones in this sample may be carry-over from other donors' samples.

This clonotype has just a few counts. The chain has TRBV7-9 and TRBJ2-3; 12 bases fit TRBD1. The CDR3 extends over 17 amino acids. After removal of 0 bases from V and 3 bases from J, the junction contained 4 bases not matched to a gene. Germline V gene sequence: CDR1 SEHNR, CDR2 FQNEAQ (reference sequence). CDR3 protein: CASSLARDRGRTDTQYF. The CDR3, as DNA: TGTGCCAGCAGCTTAGCGAGGGACAGGGGGCGAACAGATACGCAGTATTTT.

This clonotype occurred a few times. The chain joins TRBV6-2 or TRBV6-3 to TRBJ2-1; D remains unclear. Trimming pared 10 bases from V and 0 bases from J, leaving 19 bases between. The CDR3 extends over 16 amino acids. Germline values: CDR1 MNHEY, CDR2 SVGEGT. The CDR3 sequence: CATQPEDLGSYNEQFF. CDR3 DNA: TGTGCCACGCAACCAGAGGATTTAGGCTCCTACAATGAGCAGTTCTTC.

The chain is built from TRBV19 and TRBJ1-1; 7 bases align to TRBD1. CDR1 is LNHDA and CDR2 is SQIVND in the germline V gene (reference sequence). The length of the CDR3 is 16 residues. V shed 10 bases and J 1 base; nucleotides not matched to a gene: 15. The chain's CDR3 is CATQGGRESWNTEAFF. The CDR3 DNA reads TGTGCCACCCAAGGGGGCAGGGAATCATGGAACACTGAAGCTTTCTTT.

The genes are TRBV6-2 or TRBV6-3 and TRBJ2-2; D remains ambiguous. Germline V gene lookup returns CDR1 MNHEY and CDR2 SVGEGT. This CDR3 is 14 amino acids long. The V gene lost 5 bases and the J gene lost 0 bases, with 7 bases spanning the gap. For the CDR3, the DNA is TGTGCCAGCAGTACCGGGCCGAACACCGGGGAGCTGTTTTTT. Protein product: CASSTGPNTGELFF.

The chain links TRBV4-1 to TRBJ1-5, with unresolved D. CDR1 and CDR2 from the germline V gene are MGHRA and YSYEKL. Trimming took off 1 base at V and 2 bases at J, with 12 bases between the two ends. CDR3 length: 16 amino acids. The CDR3 nucleotides read TGCGCCAGCAGCCAAGTGTGGTTTGACGGCAATCAGCCCCAGCATTTT. Translated: CASSQVWFDGNQPQHF.

V gene TRBV3-1 combines with J gene TRBJ1-2; TRBD1 aligns across 7 bases. The length of the CDR3 is 14 residues. Germline CDR1 LGHDT, CDR2 YNNKEL (reference sequence). Trimming removed 4 bases from V and 9 bases from J; junction bases left unmatched: 11. The CDR3 here is CASSPPLYRGSYTF. In DNA form, the CDR3 reads TGTGCCAGCAGCCCCCCACTCTACAGGGGTAGCTACACCTTC.

This clonotype came up a few times. The chain is built from TRBV7-8 and TRBJ1-6; tentatively, D is TRBD1 (6 bases). The CDR3 is 15 residues long. V lost 2 bases to trimming and J lost 5 bases, with 10 bases between them. CDR1 is SGHVS and CDR2 is FQNEAQ in the germline V gene. The CDR3 DNA reads TGTGCCAGCAGCTTAATCAGGACAGATAATTCACCCCTCCACTTT. Translation: CASSLIRTDNSPLHF.

This clonotype has a handful of counts. The V gene is TRBV29-1, the J gene TRBJ2-3, with D unclear. In germline, CDR1 is SQVTM, CDR2 ANQGSEA. The V end lost 3 bases, the J end lost 3 bases, and 7 bases lay between the germline ends. This CDR3 has 12 amino acids. Written as DNA, the CDR3 is TGCAGCGTTGAGGAAGGGACAGATACGCAGTATTTT. It codes for CSVEEGTDTQYF.

This clonotype was seen just once. The J gene is TRBJ2-5, the V gene TRBV6-2 or TRBV6-3; D remains unclear. The germline V gene has CDR1 MNHEY and CDR2 SVGEGT. The CDR3 contains 15 residues. V was clipped by 0 bases and J by 2 bases, with 10 bases between them. Here the CDR3 DNA reads TGTGCCAGCAGTTACTCCGAGACGGGTCAAGAGACCCAGTACTTC. Residues: CASSYSETGQETQYF.

The V gene is TRBV19, the J gene TRBJ2-1, with 10 bases lining up with TRBD1. Germline trimming cut 6 bases from V and 8 bases from J; bases unmatched to any gene: 4. Germline V lookup: CDR1 LNHDA, CDR2 SQIVND (reference sequence). The CDR3 extends over 13 amino acids. In nucleotides, the CDR3 is TGTGCCAGTAGGACAGGGGGCTCAGATGAGCAGTTCTTC. It encodes CASRTGGSDEQFF.

The rearrangement links TRBV7-6 to TRBJ1-2; possibly TRBD1 for D (6 bases). The CDR3 spans 18 residues. Germline V gene lookup returns CDR1 SGHVS and CDR2 FNYEAQ. The V end was cut by 6 bases, the J end by 7 bases, with 30 bases between. The CDR3 DNA reads TGTGCCAGCAGTCCCCAGACAGGAGAGACGGAACGAGTGGGTGGCTACACCTTC. Encoded protein: CASSPQTGETERVGGYTF.

This clonotype was observed once. The chain joins TRBV24-1 to TRBJ2-3, with a possible D match to TRBD1 (7 bases). V lost 10 bases and J 0 bases, leaving 10 bases between the germline ends. Germline V gene lookup returns CDR1 KGHDR and CDR2 SFDVKD. This CDR3 has 13 residues. The CDR3 is CATRDSSTDTQYF. Here the CDR3 DNA reads TGTGCCACGCGGGACAGTAGCACAGATACGCAGTATTTT.

V is TRBV6-2 or TRBV6-3 and J is TRBJ1-2; TRBD1 matches at 9 bases. Germline V lookup: CDR1 MNHEY, CDR2 SVGEGT. With V trimmed by 5 bases and J by 8 bases, 9 bases remained unmatched. This CDR3 region has 14 residues. The CDR3 sequence: CASSPGQGRKGYTF. The DNA for the CDR3 is TGTGCCAGCAGTCCGGGACAGGGTCGGAAAGGCTACACCTTC.

The chain recombines TRBV27 with TRBJ2-7; 7 positions agree with TRBD1. The CDR3 covers 15 residues. Trimming cost V 4 bases and J 2 bases; bases outside gene matches: 8. Germline V lookup: CDR1 MNHEY, CDR2 SMNVEV (reference sequence). This chain's CDR3 is CASSSGQYITYEQYF. In DNA, the CDR3 is TGTGCCAGCAGTTCGGGACAGTACATCACCTACGAGCAGTACTTC.

This clonotype was seen only a few times. The chain recombines TRBV12-3 or TRBV12-4 with TRBJ2-4; TRBD1 aligns across 8 bases. The junction had 8 bases not matched to a gene; V was cut back by 7 bases and J by 6 bases. This CDR3 spans 14 amino acids. CDR3 bases: TGTGCCAGCACCAAACTCGGACAGGGAAACATTCAGTACTTC. This encodes CASTKLGQGNIQYF.

The gene calls are TRBV5-6 and TRBJ2-5; 10 bases are a match to TRBD2. Germline-derived CDR1 and CDR2 are SGHDT and YYEEEE. This CDR3 has 17 residues. V trimming: 3 bases; J trimming: 5 bases; junction bases outside the gene matches: 13. The CDR3 nucleotides are TGTGCCAGCAGCTCAAATTCCGGGACTAGCGTTCAGGAGACCCAGTACTTC. Its protein product is CASSSNSGTSVQETQYF.

On this clonotype itself: This sequence may be a read error, since a much larger clone differs from it by one base. The gene calls are TRBV7-2 and TRBJ1-5; D is unclear. The CDR3 runs 14 residues. Germline V gene lookup returns CDR1 SGHTA and CDR2 FQGNSA. The CDR3 here is CVSSLQGRNQPQHF. DNA for the CDR3: TGTGTCAGCAGCTTACAAGGGCGCAATCAGCCCCAGCATTTT.

This clonotype showed up just a few times. This chain connects TRBV5-5 to TRBJ2-6, with D unclear. The CDR3 sequence is 16 residues long. Trimming left V 4 bases short and J 3 bases short, with 14 bases between. The germline V gene has CDR1 SGHKS and CDR2 YYEKEE (reference sequence). CDR3 sequence reads: CASSHQASFGANVLTF. Written as DNA, the CDR3 is TGTGCCAGCAGCCACCAAGCAAGTTTTGGGGCCAACGTCCTGACTTTC. The entire variable domain, with the rest obtained from reference TRBV5-5 and TRBJ2-6, is as follows: DAGVTQSPTHLIKTRGQQVTLRCSPISGHKSVSWYQQVLGQGPQFIFQYYEKEERGRGNFPDRFSARQFPNYSSELNVNALLLGDSALYLCASSHQASFGANVLTFGAGSRLTVL.

The rearrangement joins TRBV7-9 to TRBJ2-5; a weak D match, TRBD1 (5 bases). Germline assignment: CDR1 SEHNR and CDR2 FQNEAQ (reference sequence). This CDR3 spans 18 amino acids. V was cut by 0 bases and J by 1 base, with 18 bases left in between. The CDR3 sequence is CASSLAFRTMDLQETQYF. The CDR3 DNA is TGTGCCAGCAGCTTAGCGTTCAGGACAATGGATCTCCAAGAGACCCAGTACTTC.

This clonotype was detected a few times. This CDR3 reads CSVDGVTGELFF. In DNA, the CDR3 is TGCAGCGTTGATGGGGTAACCGGGGAGCTGTTTTTT. J is TRBJ2-2 and V is TRBV29-1; D ambiguous. The V end lost 3 bases, the J end lost 5 bases, and 7 bases lay between the germline ends. CDR3 length: 12 residues. Germline CDR1 SQVTM, CDR2 ANQGSEA.

The genes are TRBV12-3 or TRBV12-4 and TRBJ1-4, with a possible D match to TRBD1 (5 bases). Trimming removed 5 bases from V and 10 bases from J, with 17 bases in between. The CDR3 covers 14 residues. CDR3 protein: CASSRDLRHGKLFF. DNA of the CDR3: TGTGCCAGCAGTCGGGACCTCCGCCACGGAAAACTGTTTTTT.

This clonotype was seen a handful of times. V is TRBV10-2 and J is TRBJ2-6; D gene unclear. The germline V gene encodes CDR1 WSHSY and CDR2 SAAADI. The V end was cut by 0 bases, the J end by 0 bases, with 0 bases between. This CDR3 has 14 residues. CDR3 sequence reads: CASSESSGANVLTF. CDR3 bases: TGCGCCAGCAGTGAGTCCTCTGGGGCCAACGTCCTGACTTTC.

There are a few counts of this clonotype. V usage is TRBV27 and J usage is TRBJ1-1; TRBD1 matches at 7 bases. The CDR3 runs 15 residues. The V gene's germline CDR1 is MNHEY and CDR2 SMNVEV (reference sequence). The V segment lost 9 bases and the J segment 3 bases; nucleotides outside the gene matches: 13. The CDR3 spells CASRSGGRRDTEAFF. The CDR3, as DNA: TGTGCCAGTCGTTCAGGGGGGCGGAGGGACACTGAAGCTTTCTTT.

In its sample, this clonotype was seen a few times. The J gene is TRBJ2-7, the V gene TRBV19; TRBD1 matches 7 bases. Germline CDR1 LNHDA, CDR2 SQIVND (reference sequence). Trimming removed 4 bases from V and 1 base from J; junction bases left unmatched: 4. The CDR3 contains 14 residues. The CDR3 DNA reads TGTGCCAGTAGTACGGGGACAGTTTCCTACGAGCAGTACTTC. It is translated as CASSTGTVSYEQYF.